These 8 T cell receptor beta chains came from one sample sequenced in a study of blood T cell repertoires in COVID-19. Measured with immunoSEQ multiplex PCR; TCRdb has only the in-frame clones, and not every one. The table lists about 99,000 clones, less than 90% of them singletons, with just under 2% in the top ten. Sequencing was done on a sample of peripheral blood. These receptors were obtained from a man between 65 and 85 years old with active or convalescent COVID-19.

V and J are TRBV5-1 and TRBJ2-7; 10 bases are a match to TRBD1. After removal of 4 bases from V and 6 bases from J, the junction contained 10 bases not matched to a gene. Germline CDR1 SGHRS, CDR2 YFSETQ. This CDR3 region has 15 residues. The CDR3 bases are TGCGCCAGCAGCCCCGGTGGGACAGGGGTTACCGAGCAGTACTTC. This gives the protein CASSPGGTGVTEQYF.

This sequence joins TRBV7-2 and TRBJ2-3; 12 bases match TRBD1. With V trimmed by 5 bases and J by 3 bases, 6 bases remained unmatched. This CDR3 has 16 amino acids. Germline V gene data show CDR1 as SGHTA and CDR2 as FQGNSA. CDR3 amino acids: CASSPWDRGRTDTQYF. The CDR3 bases are TGTGCCAGCAGCCCATGGGACAGGGGGCGGACAGATACGCAGTATTTT.

The chain couples TRBV28 to TRBJ1-3, with 7 bases fitting TRBD1. The germline gives CDR1 MDHEN, CDR2 SYDVKM. V shed 5 bases, J shed 2 bases, and the junction held 6 bases outside the gene matches. This CDR3 is built from 15 residues. In nucleotides, the CDR3 is TGTGCCAGCAGTCCCCCGACAGGGACTGGAAACACCATATATTTT. It codes for CASSPPTGTGNTIYF.

The chain links TRBV15 to TRBJ2-5, with 13 bases lining up with TRBD2. Germline V gene data show CDR1 as LNHNV and CDR2 as YYDKDF (reference sequence). CDR3 size: 16 residues. V trimming: 0 bases; J trimming: 5 bases; junction bases outside the gene matches: 3. CDR3 DNA sequence: TGTGCCACCAGCAGAGAACTAGCGGGGGGGCGGGAGACCCAGTACTTC. Translation: CATSRELAGGRETQYF.

This clone was found a few times. The chain carries TRBV2 and TRBJ1-1, with TRBD1 as a possible D gene (6 bases). Trimming cost V 4 bases and J 1 base, with 10 bases left between them. Germline-derived CDR1 and CDR2 are SNHLY and FYNNEI. CDR3 length: 14 residues. CDR3 sequence: CASSGQGQNTEAFF. The CDR3 bases are TGTGCCAGCAGTGGCCAGGGACAGAACACTGAAGCTTTCTTT.

The chain recombines TRBV2 with TRBJ1-3; D call uncertain. The CDR3 extends over 13 amino acids. In germline, CDR1 is SNHLY, CDR2 FYNNEI. With 7 bases removed from V and 7 bases from J, the gap between germline ends came to 14 bases. CDR3 protein: CASTPRAVNTIYF. CDR3 bases: TGTGCCAGCACCCCGAGGGCAGTCAACACCATATATTTT.

In DNA, the CDR3 is TGTGCCTGGAGGAACAGGCAAGCTGGGGCCCAGTACTTC. It yields the protein CAWRNRQAGAQYF. The V call is TRBV30, the J call TRBJ2-5; TRBD1 might be the D (5 bases). The germline gives CDR1 GTSNPN, CDR2 SVGIG (reference sequence). The ends were cut back, 3 bases at V and 9 bases at J, with 17 bases in the middle. This CDR3 has 13 amino acids.

The V call is TRBV3-1 (or the pseudogene TRBV3-2), the J call TRBJ1-2; D gene unclear. Trimming pared 4 bases from V and 0 bases from J, leaving 12 bases between. CDR1 is LGHDT and CDR2 is YNNKEL in the germline V gene (reference sequence). The CDR3 sequence is 15 residues long. CDR3 nucleotides: TGTGCCAGCAGCCCAGGCCCCCATTCTAACTATGGCTACACCTTC. This gives the protein CASSPGPHSNYGYTF.